Shown below are 4 T cell receptor beta chains from a single sample sequenced in a study of tumor and adjacent non-tumor tissue in lung cancer (dated by TCRdb to 2016 to 2019). RNA was isolated from bulk, unsorted tissue, and RNA quality was assessed with a NanoDrop ND-1000 and an Agilent 2100. Distant non-tumor tissue taken more than 3 cm from the tumor edge was used as the normal lung sample. Receptor amplification or capture employed multiplex PCR. Reads for this sample came from an Illumina HiSeq 2500. TCRbeta libraries were constructed through three rounds of nested PCR with primers (Table S4) according to protocols modified from ARM-PCR. TCRdb passed the public sequencing reads through fastp at Q25 and MiXCR, retaining productive beta sequences. Rows with a matching CDR3 protein are joined into one entry that keeps the most common DNA and genes. Recorded for this sample are some 80,000 distinct CDR3 sequences; around 80% of them occurred a single time. The ten largest clones add up to about a fifth of the sample.

Sequenced material: distant non-tumor lung tissue. The origin of the receptors is a woman in her fifties or sixties with non-small cell lung cancer.

The chain combines TRBV29-1 with TRBJ1-2, with D possibly matching TRBD1 (6 bases). The CDR3 runs 13 residues. Germline loops: CDR1 SQVTM, CDR2 ANQGSEA. The V end was cut by 0 bases, the J end by 10 bases, with 15 bases between. The CDR3 sequence: CSVEDPKGGDYTF. For the CDR3, the DNA is TGCAGCGTTGAAGATCCCAAGGGGGGCGACTACACCTTC.

The V call is TRBV9, the J call TRBJ2-2; 8 nucleotides agree with TRBD1. The CDR3 runs to 16 residues. V lost 4 bases to trimming and J lost 1 base; unmatched junction nucleotides: 6. Germline V gene data show CDR1 as SGDLS and CDR2 as YYNGEE. The chain's CDR3 is CASSPRQGMNTGELFF. The CDR3 nucleotides are TGTGCCAGCAGCCCGAGACAGGGGATGAACACCGGGGAGCTGTTTTTT.

Points on this clonotype: Compared with germline, one end of the junction differs, possibly owing to a read error. The chain joins TRBV4-1 to TRBJ2-3; D is perhaps TRBD2 (6 bases). CDR3 length equals 14 residues. The V gene's germline CDR1 is MGHRA and CDR2 YSYEKL. CDR3 sequence: CASSPDTSIDTQYF. CDR3 bases: TGCGCCAGCAGCCCCGATACTAGCATAGATACGCAGTATTTT.

On this clonotype: This could be a read error, since a much larger clone is one nucleotide away. This chain links TRBV20-1 with TRBJ2-7; TRBD2 matches at 8 bases. The CDR3 is made up of 15 amino acids. Germline CDR1 DFQATT, CDR2 SNEGSKA (reference sequence). Written as DNA, the CDR3 is TGCAGTGCTAGTAAGGGAGCGGGGGCCCTCTACGAGCTGTACTTC. Translated: CSASKGAGALYELYF.